This T cell receptor beta chain was found in a study of CD8 T cells in ankylosing spondylitis. As to this clonotype: Antigen specificity is unknown.

V shed 0 bases and J shed 3 bases, with 9 bases lying between them. Per the germline V gene, CDR1 is LNHNV and CDR2 is YYDKDF (reference sequence). The CDR3 is made up of 15 amino acids. TCRdb independently ran MiXCR on the 5' RACE reads; one entry per CDR3 protein. There are roughly 700,000 distinct CDR3 sequences in the sample; roughly 19% occur only once, and over 15% lies in the top ten. Study outcomes and limitations: A TCR beta motif made of fewer than 10 highly homologous variants seemed typical of ankylosing spondylitis blood. Clones tied to disease were said to be significantly enriched in matched ankylosing spondylitis synovial fluid.

The TCR originated in a male donor with ankylosing spondylitis. The chain is built from TRBV15 and TRBJ1-5, with D perhaps TRBD1 (5 bases). Specimen: blood, either unsorted or a sorted T cell fraction (not recorded which). CDR3 coding DNA: TGTGCCACCAGCAGAGAGGGACCGAACAATCAGCCCCAGCATTTT. It translates to CATSREGPNNQPQHF.